Listed here are 28 T cell receptor beta chains from one sample, sequenced in a study of CD8 T cells in ankylosing spondylitis. Findings and caveats of the study: It appeared that ankylosing spondylitis blood was characterized by a TCR beta motif of roughly 8 highly homologous variants.

MiXCR, run by TCRdb on the 5' RACE reads, gives a single entry per CDR3 protein. The repertoire holds under 250,000 distinct CDR3 sequences, 7.3% seen once, with approximately 15% in the top ten. These receptors lack a known antigen. What was sequenced was blood, either unsorted or a sorted T cell fraction (not recorded which). The receptors derive from a male donor with ankylosing spondylitis.

This clonotype was recorded a few times. This chain uses TRBV27 with TRBJ1-6, with 8 bases fitting TRBD1. The CDR3 length is 17 residues. Germline CDR1 and CDR2: MNHEY and SMNVEV (reference sequence). The ends lost 7 bases at V and 9 bases at J; junction bases unmatched: 17. In DNA form, the CDR3 reads TGTGCCAGCACCTTAGGACAGGGAAGTAGTCACAGTTCACCCCTCCACTTT. Protein sequence: CASTLGQGSSHSSPLHF.

This clonotype was detected many times. The genes are TRBV4-3 and TRBJ2-1; 9 nucleotides agree with TRBD2. V trimming: 0 bases; J trimming: 6 bases; junction bases outside the gene matches: 9. CDR3 length equals 17 residues. Germline CDR1 reads LGHNA; CDR2 reads YSLEER. DNA for the CDR3: TGCGCCAGCAGCCAAGATCCCCTAGCGGGAAAGGGCAATGAGCAGTTCTTC. This translates into CASSQDPLAGKGNEQFF.

This rearrangement joins TRBV6-1 to TRBJ2-3; TRBD1 matches at 8 bases. Germline CDR1 MNHNS, CDR2 SASEGT. This CDR3 is built from 14 residues. The V segment lost 8 bases and the J segment 0 bases; nucleotides outside the gene matches: 4. CDR3 nucleotides: TGTGCCAGCTCGGACAGGGTGAGCACAGATACGCAGTATTTT. Amino acids: CASSDRVSTDTQYF.

As for this clonotype: A much more abundant neighbour one base away suggests this may be a read error. J is TRBJ2-3 and V is TRBV13; unclear D gene. This CDR3 is 13 amino acids long. Germline lookup yields CDR1 PRHDT and CDR2 FYEKMQ (reference sequence). As DNA, the CDR3 is TGTGACAGCAGCCCGACCGATCCAGATACGCAGTATTTT. It is translated as CDSSPTDPDTQYF.

This clonotype was counted many times. This sequence joins TRBV7-9 and TRBJ2-1; 8 bases align to TRBD2. Germline V lookup: CDR1 SEHNR, CDR2 FQNEAQ (reference sequence). CDR3 length: 16 amino acids. V lost 0 bases and J lost 4; bases outside the gene matches: 5. Here the CDR3 reads CASSLAGLGLYNEQFF. The CDR3 DNA sequence: TGTGCCAGCAGCTTAGCGGGACTAGGGCTTTACAATGAGCAGTTCTTC.

This clonotype occurred many times. This rearrangement joins TRBV6-2 or TRBV6-3 to TRBJ2-5; D ambiguous. V lost 7 bases and J 4 bases, leaving 4 bases between the germline ends. This CDR3 has 10 amino acids. From germline, CDR1 is MNHEY and CDR2 SVGEGT. Written as DNA, the CDR3 is TGTGCCAGCATTGGAGAGACCCAGTACTTC. It yields the protein CASIGETQYF.

This clonotype was counted many times. J is TRBJ2-7 and V is TRBV28, with TRBD1 identical over 7 bases. The CDR3 totals 14 residues. V dropped 6 bases and J dropped 3; count of bases not matched to a gene: 8. CDR1 is MDHEN and CDR2 is SYDVKM in the germline V gene. The CDR3 DNA sequence: TGTGCCAGCAGCTCCGGACAGGTAATCTACGAGCAGTACTTC. Its protein is CASSSGQVIYEQYF.

This clonotype was seen many times. The DNA of the CDR3 is TGCAGTGCTAGCCCCCATGTGGCGGAGGAGACCCAGTACTTC. Translation gives CSASPHVAEETQYF. The gene calls are TRBV20-1 and TRBJ2-5, with D hard to call. Trimming removed 3 bases at V and 5 bases at J, with 16 bases between. From germline, CDR1 is DFQATT and CDR2 SNEGSKA (reference sequence). The CDR3 spans 14 residues.

The table lists this clonotype with a few counts. V usage is TRBV6-1 and J usage is TRBJ2-7, with D possibly TRBD2 on 5 matching bases. V was trimmed by 1 base and J by 7 bases, leaving 17 bases between them. Germline V lookup: CDR1 MNHNS, CDR2 SASEGT. CDR3 size: 15 residues. CDR3 amino acids: CASSEDDGGLWEQYF. As DNA, the CDR3 is TGTGCCAGCAGTGAAGACGACGGCGGGTTGTGGGAGCAGTACTTC.

This clonotype was counted ten times or more. The rearrangement uses TRBV12-3 or TRBV12-4 and TRBJ1-2, with unresolved D. The ends were cut back, 6 bases at V and 8 bases at J, with 16 bases in the middle. The CDR3 covers 13 residues. This CDR3 reads CASSHDISGGYTF. The CDR3 DNA is TGTGCCAGCAGCCACGACATTAGTGGAGGCTACACCTTC.

This clonotype has at least ten counts. V usage is TRBV7-9 and J usage is TRBJ2-7, with 7 bases matching TRBD2. The junction had 6 bases not matched to a gene; V was cut back by 5 bases and J by 5 bases. This CDR3 contains 13 residues. Germline values: CDR1 SEHNR, CDR2 FQNEAQ (reference sequence). The CDR3 is CASSLRLADEQYF. The CDR3, as DNA: TGTGCCAGCAGCCTCCGACTAGCAGACGAGCAGTACTTC.

The chain employs TRBV4-3 and TRBJ1-3; the match to TRBD1 covers 8 bases. CDR1 is LGHNA and CDR2 is YSLEER in the germline V gene. V dropped 0 bases and J dropped 0; count of bases not matched to a gene: 1. The CDR3 has 16 residues. As DNA, the CDR3 is TGCGCCAGCAGCCAAGATGGGACAGGCTCTGGAAACACCATATATTTT. Residues: CASSQDGTGSGNTIYF.

This clonotype was counted ten times or more. The genes are TRBV28 and TRBJ2-5, with a tentative D call TRBD2 (5 bases). Trimming took off 3 bases at V and 2 bases at J, with 10 bases between the two ends. The CDR3 consists of 14 residues. CDR1 and CDR2 (germline): MDHEN, SYDVKM. CDR3 loop: CASSLLREQETQYF. The CDR3 nucleotides read TGTGCCAGCAGTTTGTTAAGGGAGCAAGAGACCCAGTACTTC. The variable domain in full, with the rest retrieved from reference TRBV28 and TRBJ2-5, is DVKVTQSSRYLVKRTGEKVFLECVQDMDHENMFWYRQDPGLGLRLIYFSYDVKMKEKGDIPEGYSVSREKKERFSLILESASTNQTSMYLCASSLLREQETQYFGPGTRLLVL.

At least ten counts were recorded for this clonotype. The rearrangement links TRBV5-1 to TRBJ1-2; perhaps TRBD1 as D (6 bases). Germline CDR1 SGHRS, CDR2 YFSETQ. Trimming took 2 bases from V and 6 from J, leaving 20 bases between them. The CDR3 is 16 amino acids. CDR3 DNA: TGCGCCAGCAGCTTAAAACCCAGGGGCCTCCAGGATGGCTACACCTTC. This codes for CASSLKPRGLQDGYTF.

The V and J genes are TRBV29-1 and TRBJ2-1, with D uncertain. CDR1 and CDR2 (germline): SQVTM, ANQGSEA. This CDR3 has 15 amino acids. With 1 base removed from V and 0 bases from J, the gap between germline ends came to 10 bases. The CDR3 DNA is TGCAGCGTTGAAGCGAAGAGGAGCTCCTACAATGAGCAGTTCTTC. It yields the protein CSVEAKRSSYNEQFF.

Ten or more counts support this clonotype. The chain joins TRBV11-2 to TRBJ2-7; TRBD2 might be the D (6 bases). Trimming pared 6 bases from V and 0 bases from J, leaving 15 bases between. Germline CDR1 reads SGHAT; CDR2 reads FQNNGV. The length of the CDR3 is 15 residues. CDR3 nucleotide sequence: TGTGCCAGCAGACCTCCGGAGGGGAGCTCCTACGAGCAGTACTTC. This translates into CASRPPEGSSYEQYF.

Many counts were recorded for this clonotype. The chain couples TRBV9 to TRBJ1-6, with D tentatively TRBD1 (6 bases). CDR1 and CDR2 from the germline V gene are SGDLS and YYNGEE. V was trimmed by 3 bases and J by 2 bases, leaving 12 bases between them. CDR3 length equals 16 residues. DNA for the CDR3: TGTGCCAGCAGCGGAAACAGGGATGCCTATAATTCACCCCTCCACTTT. This encodes CASSGNRDAYNSPLHF.

This clonotype was observed many times. The chain uses TRBV6-2 or TRBV6-3 and TRBJ2-1, with 8 bases identical to TRBD2. The CDR3 is 13 residues long. The V and J ends lost 8 bases and 4 bases, in that order; junction bases with no gene match: 4. Germline CDR1 is MNHEY and CDR2 is SVGEGT. CDR3 DNA sequence: TGTGCCAGCTCGGGACTAGTTTACAATGAGCAGTTCTTC. Encoded protein: CASSGLVYNEQFF.

This clonotype came up many times. The rearrangement joins TRBV20-1 to TRBJ2-2; D is uncertain. The V gene's germline CDR1 is DFQATT and CDR2 SNEGSKA (reference sequence). The CDR3 runs to 13 residues. Between the trimmed V and J ends, which lost 3 bases and 8 bases, there was a span of 13 bases. The CDR3 sequence: CSARSQEGGELFF. DNA of the CDR3: TGCAGTGCTAGGTCCCAGGAAGGAGGGGAGCTGTTTTTT.

In nucleotides, the CDR3 is TGTGCCAGCAGCCAAGAGTCGACTTGGAACGAGCAGTACTTC. It is translated as CASSQESTWNEQYF. The rearrangement joins TRBV4-2 to TRBJ2-7; the D is unclear. The CDR3 has 14 residues. V shed 0 bases and J shed 5 bases, with 11 bases lying between them. Germline loops: CDR1 LGHNA, CDR2 YNFKEQ.

This clonotype has at least ten counts. This sequence joins TRBV20-1 and TRBJ2-7, with D unclear. V was pared by 6 bases and J by 3 bases, with 12 bases between. Germline CDR1 DFQATT, CDR2 SNEGSKA (reference sequence). The length of the CDR3 is 12 residues. The CDR3 nucleotides read TGCAGTGCAAATGAGGTTGGCTACGAGCAGTACTTC. As protein: CSANEVGYEQYF.

Ten or more counts support this clonotype. This chain links TRBV9 with TRBJ2-4; D remains unclear. CDR3 length equals 13 residues. V lost 2 bases and J 8 bases, leaving 11 bases between the germline ends. Per the germline V gene, CDR1 is SGDLS and CDR2 is YYNGEE. The CDR3 bases are TGTGCCAGCAGCGTGGGCGGCGCGGACATTCAGTACTTC. Translating gives CASSVGGADIQYF.

This clonotype was observed at least ten times. This chain connects TRBV4-2 to TRBJ2-1; D assignment may be TRBD1 or TRBD2 (5 bases each). Germline loops: CDR1 LGHNA, CDR2 YNFKEQ. This CDR3 is 17 amino acids long. Trimming took 0 bases from V and 2 from J, leaving 14 bases between them. In DNA, the CDR3 is TGTGCCAGCAGCCAAGATCCCGGGACGGCGACCTACAATGAGCAGTTCTTC. Encoded protein: CASSQDPGTATYNEQFF.

This clonotype occurred many times. The gene calls are TRBV5-5 and TRBJ1-1; D remains unclear. The germline V gene encodes CDR1 SGHKS and CDR2 YYEKEE (reference sequence). This CDR3 spans 13 amino acids. The V gene lost 2 bases and the J gene lost 1 base, with 6 bases spanning the gap. CDR3 sequence: CASSLEGNTEAFF. In DNA form, the CDR3 reads TGTGCCAGCAGCTTAGAAGGGAACACTGAAGCTTTCTTT.

This clonotype was detected only a few times. The CDR3 loop is CASSQGAVRVSNEQFF. For the CDR3, the DNA is TGCGCCAGCAGCCAAGGAGCGGTCAGAGTTTCCAATGAGCAGTTCTTC. This chain uses TRBV4-3 with TRBJ2-1, with D tentatively TRBD2 (5 bases). V was trimmed by 1 base and J by 6 bases, leaving 16 bases between them. Per germline, CDR1 LGHNA and CDR2 YSLEER. This CDR3 contains 16 residues.

There are many counts of this clonotype. The gene calls are TRBV4-1 and TRBJ1-5; D ambiguous. The germline V gene encodes CDR1 MGHRA and CDR2 YSYEKL. The V gene lost 1 base and the J gene lost 0 bases, with 4 bases spanning the gap. The CDR3 is 14 amino acids. The DNA of the CDR3 is TGCGCCAGCAGCCAAGTGATTAGCAATCAGCCCCAGCATTTT. Its translation is CASSQVISNQPQHF.

In its sample, this clonotype was seen a few times. This CDR3 is CASSLWSSPYYGYTF. As DNA, the CDR3 is TGTGCCAGCAGCTTGTGGTCATCCCCTTACTATGGCTACACCTTC. V and J are TRBV5-6 and TRBJ1-2; D is undetermined. Per germline, CDR1 SGHDT and CDR2 YYEEEE. This CDR3 has 15 residues. The V and J ends lost 1 base and 3 bases respectively, with 13 bases between them. Supplemented by reference TRBV5-6 and TRBJ1-2, the full variable domain reads DAGVTQSPTHLIKTRGQQVTLRCSPKSGHDTVSWYQQALGQGPQFIFQYYEEEERQRGNFPDRFSGHQFPNYSSELNVNALLLGDSALYLCASSLWSSPYYGYTFGSGTRLTVV.

DNA for the CDR3: TGTGCCAGCAGCTTACGGGGAGGGGGCACTGAAGCTTTCTTT. This encodes CASSLRGGGTEAFF. The rearrangement links TRBV7-6 to TRBJ1-1, with a tentative D call TRBD1 (6 bases). V dropped 2 bases and J dropped 4 bases, with 11 bases sitting between them. Germline V gives CDR1 SGHVS, CDR2 FNYEAQ. CDR3 size: 14 residues.